The clone carrying this T cell receptor beta chain was seen only a few times. The authors' processing: Reference gene primers were amplified, and this amplification served to estimate nucleated cell counts. Repertoires were generated with immunoSEQ multiplex PCR, while TCRdb's copy carries only in-frame clones and drops some. D and trimming come from the DNA, and the V and J calls and clone size come from that table. The data show about 260,000 clones, over 70% seen once. This entry is derived from a study of blood T cell repertoires in COVID-19. Study-wide context: Samples taken during acute and convalescent COVID-19 were collected in the United States, Italy and Spain. PBMCs, B-cell-depleted T cells, or T cells provided the cDNA or gDNA that made up the material.

The CDR3 totals 13 residues. Deletions cut 5 bases from V and 6 bases from J, with 12 bases between. The germline CDR1 and CDR2 sequences are SGHDT and YYEEEE. The material sequenced was peripheral blood. The sequence was obtained from a woman in her forties who had recovered from COVID-19. The chain employs TRBV5-6 and TRBJ1-5, with TRBD1 as a possible D gene (5 bases). As DNA, the CDR3 is TGTGCCAGCAGTGGGGGGGGAGGTCAGCCCCAGCATTTT. As protein: CASSGGGGQPQHF.